This T cell receptor beta chain was identified in a study of blood T cell repertoires in COVID-19. The CDR3 covers 13 residues. The V gene lost 4 bases and the J gene lost 7 bases, with 8 bases spanning the gap. From germline, CDR1 is LGHDT and CDR2 YNNKEL (reference sequence). Comment on this clone: The same CDR3 is also encoded by other DNA sequences in this sample.

The protocol was immunoSEQ multiplex PCR, while the TCRdb copy is restricted to in-frame clones and leaves out a portion. The repertoire holds just over 300,000 clones, roughly 88% seen once, with over 2% in the top ten. J is TRBJ1-6 and V is TRBV3-1 (or the pseudogene TRBV3-2); D gene uncertain. Specimen: PBMCs or T cells enriched from blood (not recorded which). The sequence derives from a man aged 25 to 40 who had recovered from COVID-19. The CDR3 protein is CASSRERNSPLHF. DNA of the CDR3: TGTGCCAGCAGCCGGGAGAGGAATTCACCCCTCCACTTT.